This T cell receptor beta chain came from a study of blood T cell repertoires in COVID-19. Clones were read by immunoSEQ multiplex PCR, and TCRdb kept only the in-frame ones, dropping some. The table shows about 220,000 clones, with 80% to 85% occurring only once. The CDR3 runs to 14 residues. CDR1 and CDR2 (germline): KGHDR, SFDVKD. Trimming left V 6 bases short and J 2 bases short, with 13 bases between. This clonotype was sampled from a woman aged 25 to 39 who had recovered from COVID-19. Material for sequencing was peripheral blood. The chain links TRBV24-1 to TRBJ2-7, with D perhaps TRBD1 (6 bases). CDR3 amino acids: CATSLSGDTYEQYF. CDR3 coding DNA: TGTGCCACCAGTCTGTCAGGGGACACCTACGAGCAGTACTTC.